A selection of T cell receptor beta chains follows, all from one sample in a study of sequential checkpoint blockade in melanoma. The method was immunoSEQ multiplex PCR; TCRdb's version includes in-frame clones alone and lacks a portion of them. The table has fewer than 3,500 clones, roughly a fifth seen once. The starting material was tumor tissue (inferred from file names), obtained from a patient given nivolumab and ipilimumab in sequence. The receptors here all came from a human donor with melanoma. Each CDR3 is given with its conserved first and last residue.

j_gene: TRBJ1-1
v_gene: TRBV18
len: 15
CDR3aa: CASSPLRQRGTEAFF

j_gene: TRBJ2-2
v_gene: TRBV19
len: 14
CDR3aa: CASIREPNTGELFF

j_gene: TRBJ1-1
v_gene: TRBV28
len: 14
CDR3aa: CASSLSGARAAAFF

j_gene: TRBJ2-1
v_gene: TRBV11-3
len: 16
CDR3aa: CASSLEQGTVRNEQFF

j_gene: TRBJ1-6
v_gene: TRBV28
len: 14
CDR3aa: CASSFRDRGSPLHF

j_gene: TRBJ2-7
v_gene: TRBV11-3
len: 15
CDR3aa: CASSPSSAGHYEQYF

j_gene: TRBJ2-7
v_gene: TRBV19
len: 14
CDR3aa: CASSTHLAGDEQYF

j_gene: TRBJ1-2
v_gene: TRBV11-3
len: 14
CDR3aa: CASSFGETNYGYTF

j_gene: TRBJ2-3
v_gene: TRBV9
len: 17
CDR3aa: CASSKRAGSGSSDTQYF

j_gene: TRBJ1-2
v_gene: TRBV28
len: 14
CDR3aa: CASSFFGTNYGYTF

j_gene: TRBJ2-2
v_gene: TRBV19
len: 18
CDR3aa: CASSPHLPGTGYTGELFF

j_gene: TRBJ1-5
v_gene: TRBV29-1
len: 13
CDR3aa: CSVGTGAYQPQHF

j_gene: TRBJ2-7
v_gene: TRBV6-8
len: 13
CDR3aa: CASSSRGLDEQYF

j_gene: TRBJ1-1
v_gene: TRBV11-3
len: 14
CDR3aa: CASSLRGGNTEAFF

j_gene: TRBJ2-7
v_gene: TRBV19
len: 15
CDR3aa: CASSSIQGSSYEQYF

j_gene: TRBJ2-7
v_gene: TRBV11-3
len: 16
CDR3aa: CASSLGVASRSSEQYF

j_gene: TRBJ2-7
v_gene: TRBV9
len: 15
CDR3aa: CASSARTDPTYEQYF

j_gene: TRBJ2-1
v_gene: TRBV6-8
len: 13
CDR3aa: CASSDSGHNEQFF

j_gene: TRBJ2-2
v_gene: TRBV11-3
len: 16
CDR3aa: CASSSRASPNTGELFF

j_gene: TRBJ1-1
v_gene: TRBV28
len: 14
CDR3aa: CASTLTAQNTEAFF

j_gene: TRBJ2-7
v_gene: TRBV29-1
len: 12
CDR3aa: CSVETGNYEQYF

j_gene: TRBJ1-6
v_gene: TRBV5-1
len: 14
CDR3aa: CASSTDSRNSPLHF

j_gene: TRBJ2-5
v_gene: TRBV11-3
len: 14
CDR3aa: CASSLSGGMETQYF

j_gene: TRBJ1-2
v_gene: TRBV11-3
len: 15
CDR3aa: CASSLSGANVRGYTF

j_gene: TRBJ2-2
v_gene: TRBV29-1
len: 15
CDR3aa: CSVEDPDRAAGELFF

j_gene: TRBJ1-6
v_gene: TRBV28
len: 14
CDR3aa: CASSSPYTNSPLHF

j_gene: TRBJ1-2
v_gene: TRBV19
len: 14
CDR3aa: CASSPMTDNYGYTF

j_gene: TRBJ1-2
v_gene: TRBV6-8
len: 15
CDR3aa: CASSYSIEGDYGYTF

j_gene: TRBJ2-4
v_gene: TRBV6-8
len: 16
CDR3aa: CASSLIADQAKNIQYF

j_gene: TRBJ2-7
v_gene: TRBV11-3
len: 18
CDR3aa: CASSPLPPGTGVVGEQYF

j_gene: TRBJ2-7
v_gene: TRBV11-3
len: 15
CDR3aa: CASTALAGVWYEQYF

j_gene: TRBJ2-2
v_gene: TRBV4-1
len: 18
CDR3aa: CASSWVTGTVANTGELFF

j_gene: TRBJ1-2
v_gene: TRBV25-1
len: 13
CDR3aa: CASSASGTGVYTF

j_gene: TRBJ1-4
v_gene: TRBV30
len: 14
CDR3aa: CAWSAGEASEKLFF

j_gene: TRBJ2-3
v_gene: TRBV11-3
len: 14
CDR3aa: CASSPGGPTDTQYF

j_gene: TRBJ2-7
v_gene: TRBV11-3
len: 16
CDR3aa: CASSSRGDHGGYEQYF

j_gene: TRBJ2-1
v_gene: TRBV6-8
len: 15
CDR3aa: CASSYPSGGANEQFF

j_gene: TRBJ1-5
v_gene: TRBV6-8
len: 13
CDR3aa: CASSYNSNQPQHF

j_gene: TRBJ1-1
v_gene: TRBV6-8
len: 15
CDR3aa: CASSYGGQVDTEAFF

j_gene: TRBJ2-2
v_gene: TRBV6-8
len: 12
CDR3aa: CASGFFTGELFF

j_gene: TRBJ1-4
v_gene: TRBV5-1
len: 15
CDR3aa: CASSVSSATNEKLFF

j_gene: TRBJ1-1
v_gene: TRBV28
len: 12
CDR3aa: CASSLFVAEAFF

j_gene: TRBJ2-3
v_gene: TRBV18
len: 15
CDR3aa: CASSPPGQARDTQYF

j_gene: TRBJ2-1
v_gene: TRBV6-8
len: 16
CDR3aa: CASSRVKTGLDFGQFF

j_gene: TRBJ1-2
v_gene: TRBV12-5
len: 16
CDR3aa: CASTKMPTGANYGYTF

j_gene: TRBJ2-1
v_gene: TRBV11-3
len: 16
CDR3aa: CASSLSAGQGPPEQFF

j_gene: TRBJ2-7
v_gene: TRBV11-3
len: 14
CDR3aa: CASSLGTGGLGQYF

j_gene: TRBJ2-3
v_gene: TRBV11-3
len: 14
CDR3aa: CASSPTASTDTQYF

j_gene: TRBJ2-5
v_gene: TRBV12-5
len: 13
CDR3aa: CASGDTNQETQYF

j_gene: TRBJ1-5
v_gene: TRBV11-3
len: 14
CDR3aa: CASSLRGAYQPQHF

j_gene: TRBJ1-1
v_gene: TRBV19
len: 15
CDR3aa: CASSLRQGADTEAFF

j_gene: TRBJ2-5
v_gene: TRBV28
len: 15
CDR3aa: CASRPRGHAQETQYF

j_gene: TRBJ2-7
v_gene: TRBV11-3
len: 18
CDR3aa: CASSFAMGASGRAGEQYF

j_gene: TRBJ1-4
v_gene: TRBV23-1
len: 13
CDR3aa: CASSFDSREKLFF

j_gene: TRBJ2-7
v_gene: TRBV11-3
len: 16
CDR3aa: CASSSVYHMGIYEQYF